Listed here is a single T cell receptor beta chain. Authors' processing steps: Estimates of nucleated cell counts were drawn from the amplification of reference gene primers. Clones were sequenced by immunoSEQ multiplex PCR, and TCRdb holds only the in-frame ones, with some missing. V and J calls and clone size follow that table, whereas D and trimming were derived from the DNA. The sample has about 180,000 clones, about 90% seen once. The CDR3 runs 13 residues. Germline V gene sequence: CDR1 GTSNPN, CDR2 SVGIG (reference sequence). V was clipped by 8 bases and J by 0 bases, with 13 bases between them. This record belongs to a study of blood T cell repertoires in COVID-19. Study context: Researchers got acute and convalescent COVID-19 samples from the United States, Italy and Spain.

Donors were grouped by their self-reported clinical history. Two negative PCRs, clearance, or symptom resolution characterized the recovered Cohort 3 donors. The chain couples TRBV30 to TRBJ1-1, with D possibly TRBD1 on 5 matching bases. The clonotype originates from a woman aged 50 to 60 who had recovered from COVID-19. Sequences were obtained from PBMCs or T cells enriched from blood (not recorded which). The CDR3 protein is CAGTEYLNTEAFF. The CDR3 nucleotides read TGTGCCGGGACGGAGTACCTGAACACTGAAGCTTTCTTT.